This TCR beta chain was retrieved from a study of T cells in women clearing cervical HPV infection (dated 2018 in TCRdb). As for the study more broadly: The cases were about 27 women with histologically confirmed HPV16-related CIN3 or worse, and 2 of these cases were invasive cancers. Cases and controls were matched on year of sample collection and on age within five years. For cases, the median interval between lesion detection and blood sampling was about 140 days, with an interquartile range of roughly 85 to 210 days. Nested within Costa Rica's Guanacaste HPV Natural History Study, an exploratory proof-of-principle case-control study compared TCR repertoires across cervical HPV16 outcomes. Blood from cases was collected at the visit where the lesion was first found, while blood from controls was collected once the infection could no longer be detected. In the parent cohort, 10,049 women aged 18 or older were enrolled in Guanacaste, Costa Rica, during 1993 to 1994 and were followed for six to seven years. As quality controls, five blinded duplicates were added to each group, bringing the total to roughly 60 samples made up of around 50 participants and 10 replicates. HLA typing was available for only a few women, so HLA type could not be excluded as a confounder. A median age of 34 years was observed in cases versus roughly 40 in controls, and no significant differences in baseline characteristics were found. Controls were 25 women whose single incident HPV16 infection cleared within 12 months without precancer or cancer developing.

With respect to this clone: No antigen is known for it.

Every participant had a single incident cervical HPV16 infection, and prevalent HPV16 infections were excluded. Cervical HPV DNA was detected by MY09/MY11 PCR, and genotyping was performed by dot-blot hybridization. About 14 mL of heparinized blood were centrifuged, and the buffy coat was split into aliquots, frozen at -30 degrees C, and then kept at -80 degrees C. Genomic DNA was extracted from buffy coat specimens using QIAGEN kits. TCR beta CDR3 regions were amplified by multiplex PCR from an average of approximately 1,200 ng genomic DNA per sample using the immunoSEQ assay. To correct primer bias, the assay used a complete synthetic TCR repertoire to set an amplification baseline. Amplicons were sequenced on the Illumina platform. Regarding the original processing steps: Sequences were error-corrected by clustering with frequency ratios and a modified nearest-neighbor algorithm, then analyzed in the immunoSEQ Analyzer with IMGT gene definitions. At each rarefaction depth, TCR richness and evenness were averaged across 20 rarefaction repeats, and any sample with fewer sequences than the depth was left out. Wilcoxon rank sum tests with FDR correction were used to compare relative abundances of V, D and J genes between the groups. In the blinded duplicates, the intraclass correlation was about 95% for TCR richness and averaged 76.4% across around 70 gene segments. TCRdb obtained this table from immuneACCESS and retained in-frame rearrangements with V and J assigned. These tables miss some clones; where compared with another copy, unresolved V genes account for less than half of the shortfall, and the remainder is unexplained. V and J calls and clone size are those listed in that table; D and trimming were worked out from the DNA. The record for this sample contains around 15,000 clones. Together, the top ten hold under 12% of the sample.

On the study overall, not on this receptor specifically: Across sequencing depths, CIN3+ cases showed significantly higher TCR repertoire richness than controls, but evenness did not differ between the groups. Because T-cell numbers per sample were unknown, differences in richness could reflect varying T-cell content rather than repertoire biology. Cases were distinguished from controls with an estimated AUC of about 0.8 by random forest classifiers combining richness and V gene abundances. The cross-sectional design could not show whether associations preceded infection or resulted from it; effector/memory subsets and HPV-specific T cells were not isolated.

This receptor was taken from a woman aged 18 to 75 with a cervical HPV16 infection that either progressed to CIN3+ or cleared (not recorded which). Sequencing was carried out using blood buffy coat.

Here the CDR3 is given as CASSPPGQETQYF. The sequenced CDR3 bases are TGTGCCAGCTCACCACCGGGGCAAGAGACG. The rearranged chain carries TRBV18 and TRBJ2-3; perhaps TRBD1 is the D gene, with 5 bases matching. Read sequence stops 3 residues before the CDR3 end, and the germline J gene provides the missing end. The CDR3 spans 13 residues, from the cysteine through the phenylalanine. The 30 bases shown cover part of the CDR3, and their frame starts at base 1. CDR1 and CDR2, looked up from the germline V gene, are KGHSH and LQKENI.